Listed below are T cell receptor beta chains from one sample, sequenced in a study of human T cells and chemical hapten exposure. TCRdb reanalysed the RACE reads using MiXCR and keeps one entry per CDR3 protein. This sample has under 200,000 distinct CDR3 sequences, with more than 12% found just once. This sample comprised whole blood, obtained in connection with sensitization to the hapten diphenylcyclopropenone (DPC). Source of these receptors: a woman aged 25 to 39 with alopecia areata. Some clones in this sample may be carry-over from other donors' samples. Both conserved end residues are part of each CDR3. The order of the fields is V gene, D gene, J gene, clone size, CDR3 protein, CDR3 DNA. The D gene is left open where the match is weak. Some rows mark clone size as missing; the rest say once, few, many or name a class of expanded clone.

TRBV28	.	TRBJ2-7	few	CASQGTVSYEQYF	TGTGCCAGCCAAGGGACCGTTTCCTACGAGCAGTACTTC
TRBV29-1	.	TRBJ2-1	.	CSVANSWGLGINNEQFF	TGCAGCGTTGCCAACTCTTGGGGACTGGGAATAAACAATGAGCAGTTCTTC
TRBV4-3	.	TRBJ1-5	few	CASSQDAQALWPQHF	TGCGCCAGCAGCCAAGACGCGCAGGCCTTGTGGCCCCAGCATTTT
TRBV9	TRBD1	TRBJ1-6	.	CASSVAERQGDSPLHF	TGTGCCAGCAGCGTAGCTGAACGGCAGGGGGATTCACCCCTCCACTTT
TRBV10-3	TRBD1	TRBJ1-1	.	CAIANRGLNTEAFF	TGTGCCATCGCTAACAGGGGACTGAACACTGAAGCTTTCTTT
TRBV18	.	TRBJ2-1	.	CASSPDYPGSYNEQFF	TGTGCCAGCTCCCCCGACTATCCCGGATCCTACAATGAGCAGTTCTTC
TRBV7-2	.	TRBJ2-5	.	CASSLRLGMHF	TGTGCCAGCAGCTTACGGCTAGGGATGCACTTC
TRBV10-3	.	TRBJ1-2	.	CAISVTSLGDYGHTF	TGTGCCATCAGTGTGACCTCCCTAGGTGACTATGGCCACACCTTC
TRBV6-5	.	TRBJ2-1	.	CASSQSPGQTSQQFF	TGTGCCAGCAGCCAATCCCCCGGACAGACTTCGCAGCAGTTCTTC
TRBV6-5	.	TRBJ2-1	few	CASSYGAGFGQFF	TGTGCCAGCAGTTATGGGGCAGGGTTCGGGCAGTTCTTC
TRBV6-1	.	TRBJ2-1	many	CASSTHKGNRVVRNEQFF	TGTGCCAGCAGTACACACAAGGGCAACAGGGTCGTAAGAAATGAGCAGTTCTTC
TRBV9	TRBD2	TRBJ2-5	many	CASSAGLAGVETQYF	TGTGCCAGCAGCGCGGGACTAGCGGGAGTAGAGACCCAGTACTTC
TRBV9	.	TRBJ1-1	many	CASSPSPDSTEAFF	TGTGCCAGCAGCCCAAGTCCGGACAGCACTGAAGCTTTCTTT
TRBV28	TRBD2	TRBJ2-7	.	CASSLLGGYEQYF	TGTGCCAGCAGTTTATTGGGAGGGTACGAGCAGTACTTC
TRBV5-1	.	TRBJ2-7	few	CASSLQQGVYEQYF	TGCGCCAGCAGCTTGCAACAAGGGGTCTACGAGCAGTACTTC